This TCR beta chain appears in the sequencing data of a study of brain T cells in children with intractable seizures. For this clone: Its target is not known.

Sequencing was limited to surgery cases with top T cell transcript signatures in brain tissue. The assay was immunoSEQ multiplex PCR, and TCRdb's table has in-frame clones only and misses some. The sample includes 62,000 or so clones, about 96% of them seen just once. Overall study findings and caveats: Clones missing pre-surgery may reflect undersampling of that blood sample.

V was pared by 5 bases and J by 6 bases, with 9 bases of the junction left unmatched. The CDR3 totals 17 residues. The V gene's germline CDR1 is SGHTA and CDR2 FQGNSA. The V call is TRBV7-2, the J call TRBJ2-3, with TRBD2 identical over 15 bases. The sample was peripheral blood, taken at surgery. The TCR sequence derives from a boy in the first two years of life with focal cortical dysplasia and intractable seizures. Here the CDR3 reads CASSISGTSGGLDTQYF. In DNA, the CDR3 is TGTGCCAGCAGCATCTCCGGGACTAGCGGGGGGTTGGATACGCAGTATTTT.